The next 22 T cell receptor beta chains were all read from a single sample in a study of monozygotic twins with cystic fibrosis. The data were produced by immunoSEQ multiplex PCR, yet TCRdb's version contains in-frame clones alone and is incomplete. Among roughly 9,400 clones, 98% to 99% were seen once, and the ten largest hold over 0.2%. Sequencing was done on a sample of blood. All receptors come from a girl aged 2 to 9 with cystic fibrosis.

The chain recombines TRBV29-1 with TRBJ2-5, with 8 bases matching TRBD1. The germline gives CDR1 SQVTM, CDR2 ANQGSEA. The CDR3 contains 13 residues. The CDR3 DNA reads as TGCACCTCCTCATCAGACAGGGGTGAGACCCAGTACTTC. It translates to CTSSSDRGETQYF.

This clone came up once. At one end, the junction sequence differs from germline, possibly due to a read error. The same CDR3 can be traced to other DNA sequences in this sample. J is TRBJ1-5 and V is TRBV30, with D possibly matching TRBD1 (5 bases). From germline, CDR1 is GTSNPN and CDR2 SVGIG (reference sequence). The CDR3 is 15 amino acids. The CDR3 DNA follows: TGCGCCTGGAGTAGAGACGGGGGGTTTAGCGAACCCCAGCATTTT. Its protein product is CAWSRDGGFSEPQHF.

V gene TRBV10-3 combines with J gene TRBJ2-7; a weak D match, TRBD2 (5 bases). The germline gives CDR1 ENHRY, CDR2 SYGVKD. The CDR3 totals 15 residues. With 3 bases removed from V and 0 bases from J, the gap between germline ends came to 12 bases. CDR3 sequence: CAISDLRASSYEQYF. The CDR3 DNA reads TGTGCCATCAGTGATTTGCGGGCAAGCTCCTACGAGCAGTACTTC.

The chain employs TRBV20-1 and TRBJ2-1; D ambiguous. This CDR3 is built from 11 residues. Germline CDR1 reads DFQATT; CDR2 reads SNEGSKA (reference sequence). Trimming cost V 4 bases and J 7 bases, with 8 bases left between them. This CDR3 is CSATPVNEQFF. CDR3 sequence (DNA): TGCAGTGCTACCCCAGTAAATGAGCAGTTCTTC.

The V call is TRBV28, the J call TRBJ1-4, with D possibly being TRBD1 (5 bases). Germline CDR1 and CDR2: MDHEN and SYDVKM. The CDR3 extends over 14 amino acids. The ends were cut back, 8 bases at V and 0 bases at J, with 10 bases in the middle. CDR3 amino acids: CASGDHATNEKLFF. Here the CDR3 DNA reads TGTGCCAGCGGGGACCATGCAACTAATGAAAAACTGTTTTTT.

As DNA, the CDR3 is TGTGCCAGCAGCTGGACCTTGGGAGGGGGAGCGAAGTTCTTC. The encoded protein is CASSWTLGGGAKFF. The V gene is TRBV13, the J gene TRBJ2-1; maybe TRBD2 (7 bases). The ends were cut back, 4 bases at V and 14 bases at J, with 21 bases in the middle. CDR1 is PRHDT and CDR2 is FYEKMQ in the germline V gene (reference sequence). The CDR3 consists of 14 residues.

The chain joins TRBV30 to TRBJ2-2; possible D gene TRBD1, 6 bases. The CDR3 is made up of 12 amino acids. The germline V gene has CDR1 GTSNPN and CDR2 SVGIG (reference sequence). V lost 5 bases, J lost 5 bases, and 9 bases lay in between. CDR3 loop: CAWGGRTGELFF. The DNA of the CDR3 is TGTGCCTGGGGGGGCCGAACCGGGGAGCTGTTTTTT.

This chain links TRBV9 with TRBJ1-1; D is possibly TRBD1 (5 bases). CDR1 and CDR2 (germline): SGDLS, YYNGEE. V lost 3 bases to trimming and J lost 6 bases, with 15 bases between them. The CDR3 covers 14 residues. This CDR3 reads CASSGGEGWAEAFF. The DNA of the CDR3 is TGTGCCAGCAGCGGAGGGGAAGGTTGGGCTGAAGCTTTCTTT.

The rearrangement uses TRBV15 and TRBJ1-5; D is perhaps TRBD1 (6 bases). Germline V gene data show CDR1 as LNHNV and CDR2 as YYDKDF (reference sequence). This CDR3 comprises 15 residues. With 0 bases removed from V and 10 bases from J, the gap between germline ends came to 16 bases. CDR3 residues: CATSRDLGADTPQHF. The CDR3 nucleotides are TGTGCCACCAGCAGAGACCTGGGGGCGGACACACCCCAGCATTTT.

Remarks on this clone: The junction departs from the called germline gene at one end, perhaps through a read error. The rearrangement joins TRBV30 to TRBJ2-1, with 11 bases identical to TRBD2. The CDR3 covers 15 residues. Germline CDR1 GTSNPN, CDR2 SVGIG (reference sequence). CDR3 DNA sequence: TGCACGGTAGGACGGTCTAGCGGGAGGTACAATGAGCAGTTCTTC. Encoded protein: CTVGRSSGRYNEQFF.

The chain recombines TRBV27 with TRBJ2-7; 8 positions match TRBD2. The CDR3 runs to 14 residues. With 5 bases clipped from V and 2 bases from J, the junction kept 5 bases outside the gene matches. Germline values: CDR1 MNHEY, CDR2 SMNVEV (reference sequence). This CDR3 reads CASSGSGTPYEQYF. CDR3 coding DNA: TGTGCCAGCAGTGGTAGCGGGACCCCCTACGAGCAGTACTTC.

To note about this clone: The sample has other DNA sequences that encode this CDR3 too. V usage is TRBV18 and J usage is TRBJ1-2, with 9 bases matching TRBD1. CDR1 and CDR2 from the germline V gene are KGHSH and LQKENI. CDR3 length: 15 amino acids. With 2 bases clipped from V and 4 bases from J, the junction kept 5 bases outside the gene matches. The CDR3 sequence: CASSPRTGESYGYTF. As DNA, the CDR3 is TGTGCCAGCTCACCAAGGACAGGGGAGAGCTATGGCTACACCTTC.

The genes are TRBV7-2 and TRBJ2-4, with 9 nucleotides matching TRBD2. This CDR3 contains 17 residues. Germline assignment: CDR1 SGHTA and CDR2 FQGNSA. V shed 5 bases, J shed 4 bases, and the junction held 12 bases outside the gene matches. The CDR3 here is CASSPILAGSGKNIQYF. CDR3 nucleotides: TGTGCCAGCAGCCCTATTCTAGCGGGATCGGGTAAAAACATTCAGTACTTC.

The chain uses TRBV7-9 and TRBJ1-1; D is uncertain. The CDR3 runs to 14 residues. The V end was cut by 3 bases, the J end by 1 base, with 9 bases between. CDR1 is SEHNR and CDR2 is FQNEAQ in the germline V gene (reference sequence). CDR3 amino acids: CASSFFHGNTEAFF. CDR3 sequence (DNA): TGTGCCAGCAGCTTTTTCCACGGGAACACTGAAGCTTTCTTT.

The chain recombines TRBV4-1 with TRBJ1-2; D might be TRBD1 (5 bases). Looked up from germline, CDR1 is MGHRA and CDR2 is YSYEKL. CDR3 length equals 14 residues. V was pared by 0 bases and J by 5 bases, with 10 bases between. In DNA, the CDR3 is TGCGCCAGCAGCCAAGAGACAGTCCCATATGGCTACACCTTC. Protein product: CASSQETVPYGYTF.

V usage is TRBV9 and J usage is TRBJ1-4; 7 bases match TRBD1. After removal of 0 bases from V and 4 bases from J, the junction contained 3 bases not matched to a gene. The CDR3 runs to 15 residues. CDR1 is SGDLS, CDR2 YYNGEE, per germline. Written as DNA, the CDR3 is TGTGCCAGCAGCGTAGGGACAGGCTATAATGAAAAACTGTTTTTT. This gives the protein CASSVGTGYNEKLFF.

This clone was observed once. The V and J genes are TRBV7-9 and TRBJ2-2; 9 positions agree with TRBD1. Germline V gene sequence: CDR1 SEHNR, CDR2 FQNEAQ (reference sequence). With V trimmed by 3 bases and J by 3 bases, 2 bases remained unmatched. The CDR3 consists of 15 residues. CDR3 coding DNA: TGTGCCAGCAGCTTCCGGGACAGGGACACCGGGGAGCTGTTTTTT. It yields the protein CASSFRDRDTGELFF.

The chain links TRBV6-6 to TRBJ1-1; D remains ambiguous. Germline lookup yields CDR1 MNHNY and CDR2 SVGAGI (reference sequence). V lost 0 bases to trimming and J lost 7 bases, with 15 bases between them. The CDR3 is 15 residues long. The CDR3 coding sequence is TGTGCCAGCAGTTACTCGACCAAGGTGGGGTTTGAAGCTTTCTTT. Translated: CASSYSTKVGFEAFF.

CDR3 loop: CASSLAWDGAQYEKLFF. CDR3 nucleotides: TGTGCCAGCAGCTTAGCGTGGGACGGGGCCCAATATGAAAAACTGTTTTTT. The J gene is TRBJ1-4, the V gene TRBV7-9, with D tentatively TRBD1 (5 bases). This CDR3 is 17 amino acids long. CDR1 and CDR2 from the germline V gene are SEHNR and FQNEAQ (reference sequence). V was cut by 0 bases and J by 6 bases, with 17 bases left in between.

This chain uses TRBV28 with TRBJ2-5; a weak D match, TRBD1 (6 bases). The CDR3 loop spans 15 amino acids. The germline V gene encodes CDR1 MDHEN and CDR2 SYDVKM. V was cut by 7 bases and J by 4 bases, with 19 bases left in between. The CDR3 DNA follows: TGTGCCAGCAAAGTCGGACAGTTGAGGGCAGAGACCCAGTACTTC. Its translation: CASKVGQLRAETQYF.

This chain joins TRBV25-1 and TRBJ1-2, with D perhaps TRBD1 (5 bases). Trimming shortened V by 0 bases and J by 7 bases, and 12 bases separated the two germline ends. Germline CDR1 MGHDK, CDR2 SYGVNS. The CDR3 length is 14 residues. The CDR3 DNA reads TGTGCCAGCAGTGAATATATTCAGGGTGGTGGCTACACCTTC. Translated, it gives CASSEYIQGGGYTF.

The rearrangement uses TRBV5-1 and TRBJ2-7, with 12 bases identical to TRBD2. From germline, CDR1 is SGHRS and CDR2 YFSETQ. V shed 4 bases and J 2 bases; nucleotides not matched to a gene: 4. The CDR3 has 15 amino acids. The CDR3 spells CASSPGLAGTYEQYF. CDR3 bases: TGCGCCAGCAGCCCCGGACTAGCGGGAACCTACGAGCAGTACTTC.